This entry features one T cell receptor beta chain sequence. Its matching antigen is unknown. Nominally healthy donors provided the samples, though records likely missed some immune exposures. Deletions cut 4 bases from V and 4 bases from J, with 10 bases between. Germline V CDR1 and CDR2: SQVTM, ANQGSEA. CDR3 length: 13 amino acids. This record comes from a study of cytomegalovirus exposure and HLA in healthy donors. The PCR used 60 Vbeta and 13 Jbeta primers. TCRdb's table, derived via immunoSEQ multiplex PCR, lists solely in-frame clones and lacks some. Here the sample spans about 90,000 clones, 60% to 85% being singletons. Whole-study results and caveats: The CMV antigen specificity of a few CMV-associated chains was confirmed through in vitro analysis.

Input material: PBMCs. This sequence was found in a woman between 40 and 55 years old in good health and CMV-seropositive. This chain uses TRBV29-1 with TRBJ2-2; the D gene is possibly TRBD2 (5 bases). This chain's CDR3 is CSVGSGGTGELFF. CDR3 DNA: TGCAGCGTTGGTTCCGGAGGCACCGGGGAGCTGTTTTTT.